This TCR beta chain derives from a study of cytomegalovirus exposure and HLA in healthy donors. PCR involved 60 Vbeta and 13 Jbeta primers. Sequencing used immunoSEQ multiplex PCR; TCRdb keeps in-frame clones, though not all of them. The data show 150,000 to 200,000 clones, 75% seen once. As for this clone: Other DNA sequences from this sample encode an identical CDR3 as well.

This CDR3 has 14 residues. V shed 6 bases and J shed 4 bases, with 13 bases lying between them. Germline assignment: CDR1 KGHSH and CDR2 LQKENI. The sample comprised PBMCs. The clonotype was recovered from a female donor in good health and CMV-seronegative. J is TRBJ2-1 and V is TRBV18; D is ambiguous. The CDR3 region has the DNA TGTGCCAGCTCGCCCCAGAGGAGTTACAATGAGCAGTTCTTC. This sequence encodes CASSPQRSYNEQFF.